These 9 T cell receptor beta chains were all obtained from the same sample, sequenced in a study of cytomegalovirus exposure and HLA in healthy donors. Primers: 60 Vbeta forward and 13 Jbeta reverse. Assay used: immunoSEQ multiplex PCR; TCRdb lists only in-frame clones, some missing. The sample holds 140,000 to 150,000 clones, roughly 79% seen once. Material for sequencing was PBMCs. The receptors shown here come from a woman in her twenties or thirties in good health and CMV-seronegative.

The chain uses TRBV7-3 and TRBJ1-2; 10 bases match TRBD1. V lost 5 bases to trimming and J lost 0 bases; unmatched junction nucleotides: 6. This CDR3 is built from 16 residues. Germline-derived CDR1 and CDR2 are SGHTA and FQGTGA. DNA for the CDR3: TGTGCCAGCAGCCCGACAGGGGGCGAACCTAACTATGGCTACACCTTC. Translation: CASSPTGGEPNYGYTF. Full variable domain (remainder filled in from reference TRBV7-3 and TRBJ1-2): GAGVSQTPSNKVTEKGKYVELRCDPISGHTALYWYRQSLGQGPEFLIYFQGTGAADDSGLPNDRFFAVRPEGSVSTLKIQRTERGDSAVYLCASSPTGGEPNYGYTFGSGTRLTVV.

CDR3 DNA sequence: TGTGCCAGCATCTTCGAGGGGGGGACTTCGAACTATGGCTACACCTTC. Its translation is CASIFEGGTSNYGYTF. The rearrangement joins TRBV5-6 to TRBJ1-2, with D maybe TRBD1 (6 bases). Germline V gene data show CDR1 as SGHDT and CDR2 as YYEEEE. V lost 6 bases and J lost 2, with 20 bases in between. The CDR3 covers 16 residues.

The gene calls are TRBV5-4 and TRBJ2-1; possible D gene TRBD2, 6 bases. Germline V gene sequence: CDR1 SGHNT, CDR2 YYREEE (reference sequence). The length of the CDR3 is 15 residues. V was cut by 0 bases and J by 3 bases, with 10 bases left in between. The CDR3 sequence is CASSLEASVYNEQFF. In DNA, the CDR3 is TGTGCCAGCAGCTTGGAGGCTAGCGTCTACAATGAGCAGTTCTTC.

There are a few counts of this clone. V is TRBV7-9 and J is TRBJ1-2, with D perhaps matching TRBD1 (5 bases). The CDR3 contains 15 residues. CDR1 and CDR2 from the germline V gene are SEHNR and FQNEAQ (reference sequence). Trimming took 6 bases from V and 4 from J, leaving 18 bases between them. The CDR3 bases are TGTGCCAGCAGTCCTCGGCAGGGCTCTCCCTATGGCTACACCTTC. This sequence encodes CASSPRQGSPYGYTF.

CDR3 nucleotide sequence: TGTGCCAGCAGTTTACTCCCGGACAGGATCGCTGAAGCTTTCTTT. This encodes CASSLLPDRIAEAFF. The chain recombines TRBV27 with TRBJ1-1, with 7 bases aligning to TRBD1. The CDR3 totals 15 residues. Germline CDR1 is MNHEY and CDR2 is SMNVEV (reference sequence). V dropped 2 bases and J dropped 6; count of bases not matched to a gene: 9.

This chain uses TRBV7-6 with TRBJ1-1, with 8 nucleotides matching TRBD1. Trimming took 3 bases from V and 4 from J; bases not matched to a gene: 4. This CDR3 is 14 amino acids long. Germline CDR1 SGHVS, CDR2 FNYEAQ. DNA of the CDR3: TGTGCCAGCAGCTTGACAGGGGATGCCACTGAAGCTTTCTTT. Its translation is CASSLTGDATEAFF. The entire variable domain, with the rest obtained from reference TRBV7-6 and TRBJ1-1, is as follows: GAGVSQSPRYKVTKRGQDVALRCDPISGHVSLYWYRQALGQGPEFLTYFNYEAQQDKSGLPNDRFSAERPEGSISTLTIQRTEQRDSAMYRCASSLTGDATEAFFGQGTRLTVV.

Only a few counts were recorded for this clone. The genes are TRBV7-6 and TRBJ1-6; D gene uncertain. This CDR3 comprises 16 residues. The V end lost 1 base, the J end lost 0 bases, and 7 bases lay between the germline ends. Germline lookup yields CDR1 SGHVS and CDR2 FNYEAQ. CDR3 sequence (DNA): TGTGCCAGCAGCTTAGATCCCAGCTCCTATAATTCACCCCTCCACTTT. This gives the protein CASSLDPSSYNSPLHF.

The chain carries TRBV9 and TRBJ1-2; TRBD1 might be the D (6 bases). The CDR3 spans 16 residues. Germline lookup yields CDR1 SGDLS and CDR2 YYNGEE. V lost 4 bases to trimming and J lost 6 bases, with 22 bases between them. The CDR3 spells CASSQYPRPAGDGYTF. The DNA of the CDR3 is TGTGCCAGCAGCCAGTACCCCAGGCCCGCAGGGGATGGCTACACCTTC. Drawing the rest from reference TRBV9 and TRBJ1-2, the complete variable domain is DSGVTQTPKHLITATGQRVTLRCSPRSGDLSVYWYQQSLDQGLQFLIQYYNGEERAKGNILERFSAQQFPDLHSELNLSSLELGDSALYFCASSQYPRPAGDGYTFGSGTRLTVV.

The chain uses TRBV28 and TRBJ2-1; 8 bases align to TRBD2. The CDR3 extends over 17 amino acids. Losses at the gene ends were 1 base for V and 4 bases for J; bases not matched to a gene: 9. Per the germline V gene, CDR1 is MDHEN and CDR2 is SYDVKM. The DNA for the CDR3 is TGTGCCAGCAGTTTATTAGATCAGCGGGGGAATTACAATGAGCAGTTCTTC. This translates into CASSLLDQRGNYNEQFF.